The 28 T cell receptor beta chains in this list originate from one sample, sequenced in a study of blood T cell repertoires in COVID-19. Assay: immunoSEQ multiplex PCR; the TCRdb copy retains only in-frame clones and omits some. The sample holds about 120,000 clones, 65% to 80% seen once. The sample taken for sequencing was peripheral blood. The receptors originated from a man in his 70s with acute or convalescent COVID-19.

V usage is TRBV2 and J usage is TRBJ2-7; perhaps TRBD1 as D (5 bases). The germline gives CDR1 SNHLY, CDR2 FYNNEI. The CDR3 has 13 amino acids. With 2 bases removed from V and 9 bases from J, the gap between germline ends came to 14 bases. CDR3 in DNA: TGTGCCAGCAGTGAATCATTAGGGGTTGGGCAGTACTTC. Protein product: CASSESLGVGQYF.

The chain is built from TRBV7-2 and TRBJ1-2; 7 bases are a match to TRBD1. V was pared by 5 bases and J by 3 bases, with 6 bases of the junction left unmatched. The CDR3 length is 14 residues. Per germline, CDR1 SGHTA and CDR2 FQGNSA. This CDR3 reads CASSQGVSDYGYTF. The CDR3 DNA sequence: TGTGCCAGCAGCCAGGGGGTCAGTGACTATGGCTACACCTTC.

J is TRBJ2-1 and V is TRBV5-1; 7 bases match TRBD2. The J segment lost 4 bases and the V segment lost 0 bases, leaving 4 bases of the junction unmatched. In germline, CDR1 is SGHRS, CDR2 YFSETQ. The CDR3 length is 15 residues. The CDR3 reads CASSLGSSGYNEQFF. CDR3 in DNA: TGCGCCAGCAGCTTGGGATCTAGCGGATACAATGAGCAGTTCTTC.

CDR3 in amino acids: CASRWQGANTGELFF. In DNA, the CDR3 is TGCGCCAGCAGGTGGCAGGGGGCGAACACCGGGGAGCTGTTTTTT. The chain combines TRBV5-1 with TRBJ2-2; 7 bases line up with TRBD1. Per germline, CDR1 SGHRS and CDR2 YFSETQ. The CDR3 length is 15 residues. The ends lost 5 bases at V and 0 bases at J; junction bases unmatched: 4.

V gene TRBV5-1 combines with J gene TRBJ1-2; 7 bases fit TRBD1. From germline, CDR1 is SGHRS and CDR2 YFSETQ. The J segment lost 8 bases and the V segment lost 4 bases, leaving 11 bases of the junction unmatched. This CDR3 contains 14 residues. CDR3 residues: CASSMLTGMEGYTF. In DNA, the CDR3 is TGCGCCAGCAGCATGCTGACAGGGATGGAAGGCTACACCTTC.

The CDR3 DNA follows: TGTGCCAGCTCACCCGGGACAGGAACCTACGAGCAGTACTTC. It yields the protein CASSPGTGTYEQYF. This sequence joins TRBV18 and TRBJ2-7; 8 nucleotides line up with TRBD1. The CDR3 has 14 residues. The V and J ends lost 3 bases and 2 bases, in that order; junction bases with no gene match: 3. CDR1 is KGHSH and CDR2 is LQKENI in the germline V gene.

This clone has only a few counts. J is TRBJ2-1 and V is TRBV11-3; 8 bases align to TRBD1. The germline V gene has CDR1 SGHNT and CDR2 YENEEA. Unmatched junction bases numbered 8, after V lost 5 bases and J lost 5 bases. This CDR3 has 15 amino acids. CDR3 residues: CASSPGQGRDNEQFF. DNA of the CDR3: TGTGCCAGCAGCCCCGGACAGGGAAGGGACAATGAGCAGTTCTTC.

The chain couples TRBV5-1 to TRBJ2-2; the match to TRBD2 covers 8 bases. V dropped 0 bases and J dropped 6; count of bases not matched to a gene: 1. The CDR3 has 14 residues. Germline V gene sequence: CDR1 SGHRS, CDR2 YFSETQ. CDR3 sequence: CASSLGTSSGELFF. The CDR3 coding sequence is TGCGCCAGCAGCTTGGGGACTAGCTCCGGGGAGCTGTTTTTT.

This chain uses TRBV5-4 with TRBJ2-5; 7 bases fit TRBD1. Germline V gene sequence: CDR1 SGHNT, CDR2 YYREEE (reference sequence). After removal of 4 bases from V and 4 bases from J, the junction contained 4 bases not matched to a gene. This CDR3 is built from 13 residues. The CDR3, as DNA: TGTGCCAGCAGCCTGACAGGGAGAGAGACCCAGTACTTC. It codes for CASSLTGRETQYF.

V gene TRBV6-5 combines with J gene TRBJ2-5, with 12 bases identical to TRBD1. This CDR3 contains 15 residues. The V and J ends lost 5 bases and 4 bases, in that order; junction bases with no gene match: 5. Germline V CDR1 and CDR2: MNHEY, SVGAGI. The CDR3 region has the DNA TGTGCCAGCAGTATGGGACAGGGGGCAACAGAGACCCAGTACTTC. This codes for CASSMGQGATETQYF.

The CDR3 region has the DNA TGTGCCAGCAGATTTCCGGGATTTGGAGATACGCAGTATTTT. This gives the protein CASRFPGFGDTQYF. V usage is TRBV2 and J usage is TRBJ2-3; the D gene is possibly TRBD2 (5 bases). Between the trimmed V and J ends, which lost 6 bases and 5 bases, there was a span of 15 bases. This CDR3 contains 14 residues. From germline, CDR1 is SNHLY and CDR2 FYNNEI.

This chain uses TRBV28 with TRBJ2-7; maybe TRBD1 (6 bases). The germline CDR1 and CDR2 sequences are MDHEN and SYDVKM. The CDR3 has 16 residues. V was trimmed by 6 bases and J by 2 bases, leaving 20 bases between them. The CDR3 DNA sequence: TGTGCCAGCAGCCTCATCCTGTTTCAGGGGACCTACGAGCAGTACTTC. This encodes CASSLILFQGTYEQYF.

This chain uses TRBV11-2 with TRBJ1-2; 7 bases fit TRBD1. Germline values: CDR1 SGHAT, CDR2 FQNNGV. The length of the CDR3 is 13 residues. After removal of 5 bases from V and 6 bases from J, the junction contained 6 bases not matched to a gene. For the CDR3, the DNA is TGTGCCAGCAGCCTCTCAGGGGGAGATGGCTACACCTTC. This encodes CASSLSGGDGYTF.

J is TRBJ2-7 and V is TRBV27, with 10 bases aligning to TRBD1. The CDR3 contains 15 residues. CDR1 is MNHEY, CDR2 SMNVEV, per germline (reference sequence). J was trimmed by 5 bases and V by 2 bases; bases with no gene match: 6. CDR3 loop: CASSLILGQGNEQYF. The CDR3 DNA sequence: TGTGCCAGCAGTTTAATCTTGGGACAGGGGAACGAGCAGTACTTC.

The chain couples TRBV12-3 or TRBV12-4 to TRBJ1-5; D remains unclear. V dropped 6 bases and J dropped 4 bases, with 7 bases sitting between them. The CDR3 runs to 12 residues. CDR3 sequence (DNA): TGTGCCAGCAGCCCCCAGAATCAGCCCCAGCATTTT. This translates into CASSPQNQPQHF.

V usage is TRBV13 and J usage is TRBJ1-1; 7 bases align to TRBD1. Trimming took 4 bases from V and 2 from J; bases not matched to a gene: 7. The CDR3 is 15 residues long. Per the germline V gene, CDR1 is PRHDT and CDR2 is FYEKMQ (reference sequence). The CDR3 bases are TGTGCCAGCAGCTACACCGGGACAGCCAACACTGAAGCTTTCTTT. Translated: CASSYTGTANTEAFF.

J is TRBJ2-5 and V is TRBV5-1; possible D gene TRBD2, 5 bases. V was shortened by 4 bases and J by 2 bases, with 12 bases between the two germline ends. Germline CDR1 is SGHRS and CDR2 is YFSETQ. The CDR3 sequence is 14 residues long. CDR3 sequence reads: CASSLAAAQETQYF. The CDR3 DNA follows: TGCGCCAGCAGCCTGGCAGCGGCTCAAGAGACCCAGTACTTC.

The chain has TRBV7-8 and TRBJ2-7; TRBD2 is a possible D gene (5 bases). Trimming took 1 base from V and 4 from J, leaving 14 bases between them. CDR3 length: 15 amino acids. Germline V gene sequence: CDR1 SGHVS, CDR2 FQNEAQ. In DNA, the CDR3 is TGTGCCAGCAGCTTAGGCGGGCGAGCGTCTTACGAGCAGTACTTC. It codes for CASSLGGRASYEQYF.

As DNA, the CDR3 is TGTGCCAGCAGTTTATTTCGTCACACTGAAGCTTTCTTT. This codes for CASSLFRHTEAFF. This chain links TRBV27 with TRBJ1-1, with no clear D. The CDR3 has 13 residues. V lost 1 base, J lost 3 bases, and 6 bases lay in between. Germline V gives CDR1 MNHEY, CDR2 SMNVEV (reference sequence).

The chain couples TRBV7-8 to TRBJ1-4, with unresolved D. CDR3 size: 18 residues. V was pared by 2 bases and J by 4 bases, with 20 bases between. Per germline, CDR1 SGHVS and CDR2 FQNEAQ. The chain's CDR3 is CASSLSRAGLANNEKLFF. For the CDR3, the DNA is TGTGCCAGCAGCTTAAGTCGGGCGGGTTTGGCGAATAATGAAAAACTGTTTTTT.

The chain has TRBV7-2 and TRBJ1-5; no reliable D call. Germline V gene data show CDR1 as SGHTA and CDR2 as FQGNSA. The CDR3 is 17 residues long. Trimming stripped 0 bases from V and 0 bases from J, with 12 bases between. CDR3 residues: CASSLARGSYSNQPQHF. CDR3 nucleotides: TGTGCCAGCAGCTTAGCGCGGGGAAGTTATAGCAATCAGCCCCAGCATTTT.

In its sample, this clone was seen once. The chain uses TRBV19 and TRBJ2-1; D possibly corresponds to TRBD2 (5 bases). Germline CDR1 is LNHDA and CDR2 is SQIVND (reference sequence). The CDR3 runs to 15 residues. Trimming pared 1 base from V and 12 bases from J, leaving 19 bases between. Here the CDR3 DNA reads TGTGCCAGTAGTATAGGGGGAGTACTCGATAGGAGGCAGTTCTTC. Its translation is CASSIGGVLDRRQFF.

The V gene is TRBV2, the J gene TRBJ2-7, with 12 nucleotides matching TRBD2. Trimming removed 7 bases from V and 5 bases from J; junction bases left unmatched: 6. In germline, CDR1 is SNHLY, CDR2 FYNNEI. The CDR3 length is 14 residues. CDR3 nucleotides: TGTGCCAGCATCCGGACTAGCGGGAACCACGAGCAGTACTTC. Protein sequence: CASIRTSGNHEQYF. Filled out from reference TRBV2 and TRBJ2-7, the complete variable domain reads EPEVTQTPSHQVTQMGQEVILRCVPISNHLYFYWYRQILGQKVEFLVSFYNNEISEKSEIFDDQFSVERPDGSNFTLKIRSTKLEDSAMYFCASIRTSGNHEQYFGPGTRLTVT.

J is TRBJ2-3 and V is TRBV29-1; tentative D call: TRBD2 (5 bases). CDR1 is SQVTM, CDR2 ANQGSEA, per germline. V lost 8 bases, J lost 2 bases, and 11 bases lay in between. This CDR3 has 12 amino acids. CDR3: CSTDGNTDTQYF. The DNA for the CDR3 is TGCAGCACGGACGGGAACACAGATACGCAGTATTTT.

Here the CDR3 reads CASSADRGRYEKLFF. The CDR3, as DNA: TGTGCCAGCAGCGCCGACAGGGGGCGGTATGAAAAACTGTTTTTT. The gene calls are TRBV9 and TRBJ1-4; 10 bases fit TRBD1. Trimming removed 3 bases from V and 6 bases from J; junction bases left unmatched: 5. CDR3 length: 15 amino acids. Germline CDR1 is SGDLS and CDR2 is YYNGEE. The full variable domain, rest sourced from reference TRBV9 and TRBJ1-4, is DSGVTQTPKHLITATGQRVTLRCSPRSGDLSVYWYQQSLDQGLQFLIQYYNGEERAKGNILERFSAQQFPDLHSELNLSSLELGDSALYFCASSADRGRYEKLFFGSGTQLSVL.

The genes are TRBV6-1 and TRBJ2-1; 8 nucleotides agree with TRBD1. Germline CDR1 is MNHNS and CDR2 is SASEGT. There are 15 residues in the CDR3. V was pared by 2 bases and J by 3 bases, with 3 bases of the junction left unmatched. CDR3: CASSEQGADYNEQFF. In DNA, the CDR3 is TGTGCCAGCAGTGAACAGGGGGCGGACTACAATGAGCAGTTCTTC.

The gene calls are TRBV18 and TRBJ1-1; D is unresolved. Germline-derived CDR1 and CDR2 are KGHSH and LQKENI. The CDR3 loop spans 15 amino acids. Trimming pared 2 bases from V and 0 bases from J, leaving 10 bases between. The CDR3, as DNA: TGTGCCAGCTCACCAAGCAGAGACTTGAACACTGAAGCTTTCTTT. Translated, it gives CASSPSRDLNTEAFF.

Remarks on this clone: The sample contains more than one DNA sequence encoding this CDR3. The CDR3 bases are TGTGCCACCAGTGATTCTAGGGGATCTGGAAACACCATATATTTT. Its protein product is CATSDSRGSGNTIYF. The chain recombines TRBV24-1 with TRBJ1-3; possible D gene TRBD1, 5 bases. V was trimmed by 2 bases and J by 1 base, leaving 8 bases between them. CDR1 and CDR2 from the germline V gene are KGHDR and SFDVKD. The length of the CDR3 is 15 residues.